One sample yielded the 2 T cell receptor beta chains listed below, sequenced in a study of cytomegalovirus exposure and HLA in healthy donors. PCR primers comprised 60 Vbeta and 13 Jbeta primers. This table comes from immunoSEQ multiplex PCR, and its TCRdb copy is limited to in-frame clones, with some not included. This table holds roughly 150,000 clones, over 60% found once. Source material: PBMCs. These receptors all come from a man aged 35-49 years in good health and CMV-seronegative.

This sequence joins TRBV5-1 and TRBJ2-3; TRBD2 agrees at 7 bases. Germline values: CDR1 SGHRS, CDR2 YFSETQ. This CDR3 has 17 amino acids. V gave up 0 bases and J gave up 0 bases; unmatched junction bases: 7. CDR3 nucleotides: TGCGCCAGCAGCTTGGCCGGGGCGGGGGACAGCACAGATACGCAGTATTTT. Its translation is CASSLAGAGDSTDTQYF.

The chain joins TRBV2 to TRBJ2-2, with 9 positions matching TRBD2. Trimming at V came to 5 bases and at J to 2 bases, leaving 6 bases not matched to a gene. CDR1 is SNHLY, CDR2 FYNNEI, per germline. CDR3 length equals 16 residues. In nucleotides, the CDR3 is TGTGCCAGCAGTCGGCTAGCGGGATTTAACACCGGGGAGCTGTTTTTT. Its protein is CASSRLAGFNTGELFF.